The sequence of this T cell receptor (beta chain) was determined in a study of T cell changes during pregnancy in multiple sclerosis. This clone was observed a few times. Libraries were prepared by immunoSEQ multiplex PCR; TCRdb keeps only in-frame clonotypes and omits some of them. This table holds some 50,000 clones, around 90% found once. This receptor was identified in a female donor with multiple sclerosis, enrolled in a pregnancy study. This material consisted of CD4+ T cells from peripheral blood mononuclear cells, taken in the second trimester of pregnancy.

The DNA of the CDR3 is TGTGCCAGCAGCCTAGGCAGGGTAAATGAAAAACTGTTTTTT. Translated: CASSLGRVNEKLFF. The gene calls are TRBV7-2 and TRBJ1-4; maybe TRBD1 (5 bases). The CDR3 covers 14 residues. CDR1 SGHTA and CDR2 FQGNSA come from the germline V gene. Trimming left V 5 bases short and J 5 bases short, with 12 bases between.